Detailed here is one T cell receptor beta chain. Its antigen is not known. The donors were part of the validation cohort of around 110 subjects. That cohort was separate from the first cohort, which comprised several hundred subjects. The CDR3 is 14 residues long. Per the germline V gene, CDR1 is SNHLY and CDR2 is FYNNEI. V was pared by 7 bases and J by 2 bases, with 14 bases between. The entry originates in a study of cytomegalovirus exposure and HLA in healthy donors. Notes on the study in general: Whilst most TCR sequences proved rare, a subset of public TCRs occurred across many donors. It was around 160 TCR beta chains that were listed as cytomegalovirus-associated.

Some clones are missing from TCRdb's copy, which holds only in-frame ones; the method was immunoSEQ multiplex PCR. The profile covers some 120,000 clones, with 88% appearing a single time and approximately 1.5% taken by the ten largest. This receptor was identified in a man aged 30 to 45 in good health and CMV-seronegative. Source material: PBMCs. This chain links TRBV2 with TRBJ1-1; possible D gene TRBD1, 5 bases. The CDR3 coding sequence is TGTGCCAGCATGGTTGGGGCGGCCAACACTGAAGCTTTCTTT. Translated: CASMVGAANTEAFF.